The sequence of this T cell receptor (beta chain) was determined in a study of beta chain features in type 1 diabetes. General study results and limits: Patients with type 1 diabetes carried fewer insertions and had more deletions at their VDJ junctions. The analysis here could not establish whether HLA type shapes TCRB rearrangement. In all four CD4+ subsets, TCRB CDR3 length was significantly, moderately reduced in type 1 diabetes. For patients, the naive, central memory and Treg TCRB repertoires appeared more alike than for healthy donors.

Of note for this clone: Antigen: not known.

The isolated RNA, all of it, was reverse transcribed, so expressed TCRB transcripts were what got sequenced. Some clones are missing from TCRdb's copy, which holds only in-frame ones; the method was immunoSEQ multiplex PCR. The sample includes about 190,000 clones, approximately 8% of them seen just once. This CDR3 contains 17 residues. Germline CDR1 is LGHNA and CDR2 is YSLEER. The V and J ends lost 4 bases and 5 bases, in that order; junction bases with no gene match: 13. The TCR sequence derives from a woman aged 40 to 50 with type 1 diabetes. The chain joins TRBV4-3 to TRBJ1-2; 10 bases are a match to TRBD1. Material for sequencing was central memory CD4+ T cells from blood. CDR3 coding DNA: TGCGCCAGCAGCCCCCCCCGGGGACAGGGGACGAGGTATGGCTACACCTTC. It encodes CASSPPRGQGTRYGYTF.